Below are 11 T cell receptor beta chains sequenced from a single sample in a study of blood T cell repertoires in COVID-19. This table comes from immunoSEQ multiplex PCR, and its TCRdb copy is limited to in-frame clones, with some not included. The table records some 320,000 clones, about 89% of them present only once. Specimen: PBMCs or T cells enriched from blood (not recorded which). The receptors originated from a woman in her twenties or thirties who had recovered from COVID-19.

This chain joins TRBV18 and TRBJ2-4; 14 bases align to TRBD2. Germline V CDR1 and CDR2: KGHSH, LQKENI. CDR3 length equals 16 residues. With V trimmed by 4 bases and J by 6 bases, 5 bases remained unmatched. The CDR3 bases are TGTGCCAGCTCACTGACTAGCGGGGGGGCCGGAAACATTCAGTACTTC. This codes for CASSLTSGGAGNIQYF.

The rearrangement links TRBV2 to TRBJ2-1; 14 bases map to TRBD2. V dropped 6 bases and J dropped 7; count of bases not matched to a gene: 8. The CDR3 is 16 amino acids. In germline, CDR1 is SNHLY, CDR2 FYNNEI. The CDR3 DNA follows: TGTGCCAGCAGCCAGCGACTAGCGGGAGGGGGTAATGAGCAGTTCTTC. Residues: CASSQRLAGGGNEQFF.

This chain uses TRBV5-1 with TRBJ1-2; TRBD1 matches at 10 bases. The J segment lost 4 bases and the V segment lost 4 bases, leaving 16 bases of the junction unmatched. This CDR3 region has 18 residues. Germline CDR1 reads SGHRS; CDR2 reads YFSETQ. The CDR3 DNA follows: TGCGCCAGCAGCGCCTTGCCCGGGACAGGGGCTTTAACCTATGGCTACACCTTC. It encodes CASSALPGTGALTYGYTF.

The chain has TRBV5-8 and TRBJ2-7, with D possibly matching TRBD1 (5 bases). The V gene lost 0 bases and the J gene lost 1 base, with 17 bases spanning the gap. This CDR3 is 17 amino acids long. Germline V gene sequence: CDR1 SGHTS, CDR2 YDEGEE. This CDR3 reads CASSLAIFPTESYEQYF. CDR3 DNA: TGTGCCAGCAGCTTGGCAATTTTTCCGACAGAATCCTACGAGCAGTACTTC.

This chain connects TRBV30 to TRBJ1-2; possibly TRBD1 for D (6 bases). The length of the CDR3 is 14 residues. Trimming shortened V by 0 bases and J by 6 bases, and 14 bases separated the two germline ends. Germline V gene lookup returns CDR1 GTSNPN and CDR2 SVGIG (reference sequence). In DNA form, the CDR3 reads TGTGCCTGGAGTGTACAGGGTCCTCGCCATGGCTACACCTTC. It encodes CAWSVQGPRHGYTF.

The rearrangement joins TRBV4-3 to TRBJ1-3, with D possibly matching TRBD1 (5 bases). V lost 0 bases, J lost 0 bases, and 15 bases lay in between. The CDR3 covers 18 residues. Germline V gene sequence: CDR1 LGHNA, CDR2 YSLEER. The CDR3 bases are TGCGCCAGCAGCCAAGATCCGCGGGGAGGGGACTCTGGAAACACCATATATTTT. It translates to CASSQDPRGGDSGNTIYF.

The CDR3 bases are TGCGCCAGCAGCTCACGACAGGCCACTAGCACAGATACGCAGTATTTT. Its protein product is CASSSRQATSTDTQYF. The genes are TRBV5-1 and TRBJ2-3; D is perhaps TRBD1 (6 bases). The germline V gene has CDR1 SGHRS and CDR2 YFSETQ. The CDR3 has 16 amino acids. Trimming left V 3 bases short and J 0 bases short, with 14 bases between.

The chain recombines TRBV6-5 with TRBJ1-6; D is unclear. The germline V and J ends were trimmed by 6 bases and 7 bases, with 7 bases remaining between them. Germline V gene sequence: CDR1 MNHEY, CDR2 SVGAGI. The CDR3 extends over 12 amino acids. CDR3 protein: CASRRANSPLHF. CDR3 sequence (DNA): TGTGCCAGCAGGAGGGCGAATTCACCCCTCCACTTT.

The V call is TRBV9, the J call TRBJ1-3; 7 bases agree with TRBD1. In germline, CDR1 is SGDLS, CDR2 YYNGEE. The CDR3 length is 15 residues. The ends lost 5 bases at V and 0 bases at J; junction bases unmatched: 5. The CDR3 protein is CASSGQVSSGNTIYF. CDR3 in DNA: TGTGCCAGCAGTGGACAGGTTTCCTCTGGAAACACCATATATTTT. The variable domain in full, completed from reference TRBV9 and TRBJ1-3, reads DSGVTQTPKHLITATGQRVTLRCSPRSGDLSVYWYQQSLDQGLQFLIQYYNGEERAKGNILERFSAQQFPDLHSELNLSSLELGDSALYFCASSGQVSSGNTIYFGEGSWLTVV.

The chain uses TRBV28 and TRBJ1-6, with a weak D call TRBD1 (6 bases). The V and J ends lost 1 base and 8 bases respectively, with 9 bases between them. The CDR3 sequence is 14 residues long. The germline V gene has CDR1 MDHEN and CDR2 SYDVKM. For the CDR3, the DNA is TGTGCCAGCAGTTTATTAGGGGGAGATTCACCCCTCCACTTT. Amino acid sequence: CASSLLGGDSPLHF.

This clone was counted many times. The chain has TRBV19 and TRBJ1-5; 7 bases align to TRBD1. The V gene end was trimmed by 4 bases and the J gene end by 2 bases; junction bases not matched to a gene: 8. CDR3 length: 16 residues. CDR1 and CDR2 from the germline V gene are LNHDA and SQIVND (reference sequence). CDR3 bases: TGTGCCAGTAGTACACGACAGGGATCAGGCAATCAGCCCCAGCATTTT. This translates into CASSTRQGSGNQPQHF.